The rows below give T cell receptor beta chains drawn from one sample of a study of cytomegalovirus exposure and HLA in healthy donors. The repertoire was sequenced with immunoSEQ multiplex PCR; TCRdb's copy has only in-frame clones and lacks some. The data hold over 75,000 clones, with roughly 86% observed a single time. Material: PBMCs. Source of these receptors: a man aged 30-40 years in good health and CMV-seropositive. CDR3s include the opening cysteine and the closing phenylalanine or tryptophan. Each record gives: D gene, V gene, clone size, J gene, CDR3 length, CDR3 protein, CDR3 DNA. A D gene is named only where the DNA matches it firmly. A row's size may be missing; if present it is once, few, many or a size class.

D: TRBD2; V: TRBV4-1; size: .; J: TRBJ2-3; length: 17; CDR3: CASSHRLAEGGRDTQYF; DNA: TGCGCCAGCAGCCACCGACTAGCGGAGGGGGGTAGGGATACGCAGTATTTT
D: .; V: TRBV19; size: .; J: TRBJ1-1; length: 14; CDR3: CASSIYQRDTEAFF; DNA: TGTGCCAGTAGTATATACCAGCGAGACACTGAAGCTTTCTTT
D: .; V: TRBV29-1; size: once; J: TRBJ2-7; length: 13; CDR3: CSVEGGSRYEQYF; DNA: TGCAGCGTTGAAGGTGGGAGTCGGTACGAGCAGTACTTC
D: .; V: TRBV5-1; size: .; J: TRBJ2-1; length: 16; CDR3: CAITAPPSGRYNEQFF; DNA: TGCGCCATTACGGCTCCCCCCTCGGGAAGGTACAATGAGCAGTTCTTC
D: TRBD2; V: TRBV5-1; size: .; J: TRBJ2-7; length: 15; CDR3: CASSSGLAGAHEQYF; DNA: TGCGCCAGCAGCTCGGGACTAGCGGGAGCCCACGAGCAGTACTTC
D: .; V: TRBV28; size: .; J: TRBJ2-7; length: 13; CDR3: CASTQSRSREQYF; DNA: TGTGCCAGCACACAGAGCAGGTCTCGGGAGCAGTACTTC
D: .; V: TRBV5-4; size: .; J: TRBJ2-7; length: 15; CDR3: CASSLPPGKGDEQYF; DNA: TGTGCCAGCAGCTTGCCTCCAGGGAAAGGAGACGAGCAGTACTTC
D: TRBD2; V: TRBV7-3; size: .; J: TRBJ2-1; length: 16; CDR3: CASSSELAGGKNEQFF; DNA: TGTGCCAGCAGCTCAGAACTAGCGGGAGGCAAGAATGAGCAGTTCTTC
D: .; V: TRBV27; size: .; J: TRBJ2-2; length: 14; CDR3: CASSVGTLGGELFF; DNA: TGTGCCAGCAGTGTGGGCACCCTCGGCGGGGAGCTGTTTTTT
D: TRBD1; V: TRBV19; size: .; J: TRBJ1-2; length: 14; CDR3: CASSIATGGYGYTF; DNA: TGTGCCAGTAGTATAGCGACAGGGGGCTATGGCTACACCTTC
D: .; V: TRBV5-1; size: .; J: TRBJ1-3; length: 15; CDR3: CASSPVISSGNTIYF; DNA: TGCGCCAGCTCCCCGGTTATCTCCTCTGGAAACACCATATATTTT
D: TRBD2; V: TRBV4-1; size: .; J: TRBJ2-1; length: 22; CDR3: CASSPVNGRTSGRLISYNEQFF; DNA: TGCGCCAGCAGCCCAGTAAATGGACGGACTAGCGGGCGCCTGATCTCCTACAATGAGCAGTTCTTC
D: .; V: TRBV9; size: .; J: TRBJ2-2; length: 17; CDR3: CASSVGGPSTNTGELFF; DNA: TGTGCCAGCAGCGTAGGAGGTCCTAGCACGAACACCGGGGAGCTGTTTTTT
D: TRBD2; V: TRBV27; size: .; J: TRBJ2-3; length: 17; CDR3: CASSLGGLAVATDTQYF; DNA: TGTGCCAGCAGTTTAGGCGGGCTAGCGGTCGCCACAGATACGCAGTATTTT
D: .; V: TRBV9; size: .; J: TRBJ2-2; length: 15; CDR3: CASSVGSSRTGELFF; DNA: TGTGCCAGCAGCGTAGGAAGTAGCCGGACCGGGGAGCTGTTTTTT
D: .; V: TRBV5-1; size: .; J: TRBJ2-5; length: 17; CDR3: CASSLGLAGGVKETQYF; DNA: TGCGCCAGCAGCTTGGGTCTAGCCGGAGGGGTGAAGGAGACCCAGTACTTC
D: TRBD2; V: TRBV5-5; size: .; J: TRBJ2-7; length: 15; CDR3: CASSFLAGDNHEQYF; DNA: TGTGCCAGCAGCTTCCTAGCGGGAGATAACCACGAGCAGTACTTC
D: .; V: TRBV2; size: .; J: TRBJ2-3; length: 19; CDR3: CASSEIVVERQSTTDTQYF; DNA: TGTGCCAGCAGTGAAATTGTCGTGGAAAGACAGTCTACGACAGATACGCAGTATTTT
D: .; V: TRBV5-1; size: .; J: TRBJ2-7; length: 13; CDR3: CASSLDNRYEQYF; DNA: TGCGCCAGCAGCTTGGACAATCGCTACGAGCAGTACTTC
D: .; V: TRBV7-8; size: .; J: TRBJ2-1; length: 15; CDR3: CASSFSEGGRNEQFF; DNA: TGTGCCAGCAGCTTCTCGGAGGGAGGACGCAATGAGCAGTTCTTC
D: TRBD2; V: TRBV15; size: .; J: TRBJ2-1; length: 18; CDR3: CATSRRRGQLAGDNEQFF; DNA: TGTGCCACCAGCAGGAGGCGCGGCCAACTAGCGGGAGACAATGAGCAGTTCTTC
D: TRBD2; V: TRBV9; size: .; J: TRBJ2-7; length: 15; CDR3: CASSPRTSGTYEQYF; DNA: TGTGCCAGCAGCCCCCGGACTAGCGGGACCTACGAGCAGTACTTC
D: TRBD2; V: TRBV5-1; size: .; J: TRBJ2-5; length: 16; CDR3: CASSLGGLAGGETQYF; DNA: TGCGCCAGCAGCTTGGGGGGACTAGCGGGAGGAGAGACCCAGTACTTC